Below, 24 T cell receptor beta chains from the same sample are listed, as sequenced in a study of yellow fever vaccine responses in identical twins. In TCRdb, the RT-PCR reads were re-called with MiXCR into one record per CDR3 protein. The table has about 3,900 distinct CDR3 sequences, roughly two thirds seen once. The sequencing used T cells from blood (PBMCs), unsorted or a sorted subset (not recorded which), collected before or after yellow fever vaccination (not recorded which). The source is a woman in her late teens or twenties who received the yellow fever vaccine.

This clonotype appeared a few times. The genes are TRBV5-1 and TRBJ2-7; no clear D. V gave up 0 bases and J gave up 6 bases, with 7 bases separating them. The germline V gene has CDR1 SGHRS and CDR2 YFSETQ. The CDR3 sequence is 12 residues long. CDR3 nucleotide sequence: TGCGCCAGCAGCTTGGGGTGGGGCGAGCAGTACTTC. Protein product: CASSLGWGEQYF.

This chain connects TRBV9 to TRBJ1-1; 8 positions match TRBD1. The CDR3 is made up of 16 amino acids. Germline V gives CDR1 SGDLS, CDR2 YYNGEE. V lost 0 bases to trimming and J lost 2 bases; unmatched junction nucleotides: 6. The CDR3 DNA reads TGTGCCAGCAGCGTAGACTACAGGGGGGGAAACACTGAAGCTTTCTTT. It translates to CASSVDYRGGNTEAFF.

There are a few counts of this clonotype. The chain joins TRBV11-1 to TRBJ2-2, with D unresolved. The germline gives CDR1 SGHAT, CDR2 FQDESV (reference sequence). Trimming cost V 2 bases and J 0 bases, with 10 bases left between them. The CDR3 sequence is 16 residues long. CDR3 nucleotide sequence: TGTGCCAGCAGCTTACAAGCGAACGCGAACACCGGGGAGCTGTTTTTT. Its protein is CASSLQANANTGELFF. Looking up the rest from reference TRBV11-1 and TRBJ2-2 gives the full variable domain: EAEVAQSPRYKITEKSQAVAFWCDPISGHATLYWYRQILGQGPELLVQFQDESVVDDSQLPKDRFSAERLKGVDSTLKIQPAELGDSAMYLCASSLQANANTGELFFGEGSRLTVL.

The gene calls are TRBV4-1 and TRBJ1-6; D may be TRBD1 (5 bases). The germline V gene has CDR1 MGHRA and CDR2 YSYEKL. CDR3 size: 15 residues. Trimming cost V 1 base and J 5 bases, with 9 bases left between them. The CDR3 DNA sequence: TGCGCCAGCAGCCAAGGGCAGGGAAATAATTCACCCCTCCACTTT. Amino acid sequence: CASSQGQGNNSPLHF.

This sequence joins TRBV4-1 and TRBJ2-1; 9 bases are a match to TRBD2. Looked up from germline, CDR1 is MGHRA and CDR2 is YSYEKL. The CDR3 sequence is 18 residues long. V lost 4 bases, J lost 0 bases, and 10 bases stayed unmatched. CDR3 sequence: CASSLRGAGGISYNEQFF. CDR3 DNA sequence: TGCGCCAGCAGCCTTCGTGGAGCGGGGGGAATCTCCTACAATGAGCAGTTCTTC.

The table lists this clonotype with a few counts. The chain carries TRBV6-6 and TRBJ2-1; D is unclear. From germline, CDR1 is MNHNY and CDR2 SVGAGI (reference sequence). This CDR3 region has 15 residues. The V gene lost 6 bases and the J gene lost 5 bases, with 17 bases spanning the gap. DNA of the CDR3: TGTGCCAGCAGGCCCCCGTACCCCAACAACAATGAGCAGTTCTTC. Translation: CASRPPYPNNNEQFF.

There are a few counts of this clonotype. The chain couples TRBV15 to TRBJ2-7, with D uncertain. Trimming removed 4 bases from V and 0 bases from J, with 7 bases in between. The CDR3 spans 13 residues. Germline V gene sequence: CDR1 LNHNV, CDR2 YYDKDF (reference sequence). CDR3 nucleotides: TGTGCCACCAGCACGGCCGTCTCCTACGAGCAGTACTTC. This encodes CATSTAVSYEQYF.

Here the CDR3 reads CASSQEGATDTQYF. The DNA for the CDR3 is TGTGCCAGCAGCCAAGAAGGGGCCACAGATACGCAGTATTTT. The chain links TRBV4-2 to TRBJ2-3, with D tentatively TRBD1 (5 bases). Trimming stripped 0 bases from V and 2 bases from J, with 6 bases between. This CDR3 comprises 14 residues. Germline loops: CDR1 LGHNA, CDR2 YNFKEQ.

The chain recombines TRBV6-4 with TRBJ2-1, with 7 bases identical to TRBD2. V lost 2 bases, J lost 3 bases, and 13 bases stayed unmatched. The germline CDR1 and CDR2 sequences are MRHNA and SNTAGT. The CDR3 loop spans 18 amino acids. The CDR3 nucleotides are TGTGCCAGCAGTGACGGGAAGGTGGGAGGGCTCAGCTACAATGAGCAGTTCTTC. It translates to CASSDGKVGGLSYNEQFF.

The chain has TRBV11-3 and TRBJ2-1; D ambiguous. V lost 1 base and J lost 6, with 10 bases in between. CDR1 and CDR2 (germline): SGHNT, YENEEA. The CDR3 runs 14 residues. The CDR3 region is CASSLVTVSNEQFF. In DNA, the CDR3 is TGTGCCAGCAGCTTAGTCACCGTCTCCAATGAGCAGTTCTTC.

This clonotype was picked up a small number of times. CDR3 protein: CASSHWDRVTDTQYF. The CDR3, as DNA: TGTGCCAGCAGCCACTGGGACAGGGTCACAGATACGCAGTATTTT. The chain has TRBV11-3 and TRBJ2-3; 9 nucleotides match TRBD1. Trimming took 5 bases from V and 2 from J; bases not matched to a gene: 5. The CDR3 is made up of 15 amino acids. Germline V gene lookup returns CDR1 SGHNT and CDR2 YENEEA.

Here the CDR3 reads CSARDFSTSYNEQFF. The DNA of the CDR3 is TGCAGCGCCCGGGACTTCTCTACTAGCTACAATGAGCAGTTCTTC. The rearrangement joins TRBV29-1 to TRBJ2-1, with D possibly being TRBD2 (6 bases). The CDR3 has 15 residues. V lost 7 bases, J lost 3 bases, and 19 bases lay in between. Per the germline V gene, CDR1 is SQVTM and CDR2 is ANQGSEA.

This clonotype was seen a few times. The V gene is TRBV4-1, the J gene TRBJ2-7; D is tentatively TRBD1 or TRBD2 (6 bases each). The CDR3 consists of 16 residues. Trimming cost V 6 bases and J 2 bases, with 20 bases left between them. CDR1 is MGHRA, CDR2 YSYEKL, per germline. CDR3 in amino acids: CASSHVGGPAPYEQYF. The DNA of the CDR3 is TGCGCCAGCAGTCATGTTGGGGGGCCCGCCCCCTACGAGCAGTACTTC.

Points on this clonotype: At one end the junction does not follow the germline gene, possibly because of a read error. The chain uses TRBV27 and TRBJ2-3; no definite D call. Germline V CDR1 and CDR2: MNHEY, SMNVEV (reference sequence). CDR3 size: 13 residues. This CDR3 is CASSVSSTDTQYF. The CDR3 nucleotides read TGTGCCAGCAGTGTATCTAGCACAGATACGCAGTATTTT.

The chain joins TRBV6-2 or TRBV6-3 to TRBJ1-2, with 7 bases fitting TRBD1. Germline CDR1 MNHEY, CDR2 SVGEGT. The CDR3 covers 16 residues. The V segment lost 0 bases and the J segment 3 bases; nucleotides outside the gene matches: 7. The CDR3 DNA is TGTGCCAGCAGTTACTCGAAGGCTACAGGGGACTATGGCTACACCTTC. Translated, it gives CASSYSKATGDYGYTF.

The gene calls are TRBV2 and TRBJ2-7; no firm D call. This CDR3 is built from 12 residues. Trimming took 8 bases from V and 2 from J, leaving 10 bases between them. Germline assignment: CDR1 SNHLY and CDR2 FYNNEI. The CDR3 coding sequence is TGTGCCAGCTCAGGCGCAGCCTACGAGCAGTACTTC. Protein product: CASSGAAYEQYF.

The chain links TRBV12-2 to TRBJ2-5; whether TRBD2, the table's D call, matches the DNA was not checked. TRBV12-2 is listed as a pseudogene. The CDR3 length is 15 residues. The CDR3 coding sequence is TGTGCAAGTCGCTTAGCACTAGCGGGAGGGAAGACCCAGTACTTC. The encoded protein is CASRLALAGGKTQYF.

The gene calls are TRBV27 and TRBJ2-4; 7 bases are shared with TRBD1. Germline CDR1 and CDR2: MNHEY and SMNVEV (reference sequence). This CDR3 spans 15 amino acids. Unmatched junction bases numbered 6, after V lost 6 bases and J lost 1 base. CDR3: CASSPDRDAKNIQYF. CDR3 DNA sequence: TGTGCCAGCAGCCCCGACAGGGACGCCAAAAACATTCAGTACTTC.

As concerns this clonotype: Germline and junction disagree at one end, which may indicate a read error. This chain joins TRBV7-2 and TRBJ2-2; TRBD2 matches 9 bases. Germline CDR1 is SGHTA and CDR2 is FQGNSA. There are 14 residues in the CDR3. The CDR3 spells CASTLAGATGELFF. The CDR3 nucleotides are TGTGCCAGCACCTTAGCGGGGGCCACCGGGGAGCTGTTTTTT. The full variable domain, rest sourced from reference TRBV7-2 and TRBJ2-2, is GAGVSQSPSNKVTEKGKDVELRCDPISGHTALYWYRQSLGQGLEFLIYFQGNSAPDKSGLPSDRFSAERTGGSVSTLTIQRTQQEDSAVYLCASTLAGATGELFFGEGSRLTVL.

A few counts support this clonotype. V is TRBV20-1 and J is TRBJ2-7; D not resolved. This CDR3 contains 13 residues. Trimming left V 2 bases short and J 3 bases short, with 11 bases between. Germline loops: CDR1 DFQATT, CDR2 SNEGSKA (reference sequence). The CDR3 nucleotides read TGCAGTGCTAGACCCACCGTCAACTACGAGCAGTACTTC. It yields the protein CSARPTVNYEQYF.

This chain links TRBV29-1 with TRBJ2-7; D is unclear. Germline V lookup: CDR1 SQVTM, CDR2 ANQGSEA. Trimming left V 6 bases short and J 0 bases short, with 12 bases between. The CDR3 is 13 residues long. CDR3 in DNA: TGCAGCGTCGGTTGGGGTAACTCCTACGAGCAGTACTTC. This translates into CSVGWGNSYEQYF.

The chain employs TRBV29-1 and TRBJ1-1, with D hard to call. Trimming took off 0 bases at V and 1 base at J, with 6 bases between the two ends. There are 13 residues in the CDR3. CDR1 SQVTM and CDR2 ANQGSEA come from the germline V gene. The CDR3 protein is CSVEDFSNTEAFF. The CDR3 coding sequence is TGCAGCGTTGAAGATTTTTCGAACACTGAAGCTTTCTTT.

J is TRBJ2-7 and V is TRBV11-1, with a weak D call TRBD1 (5 bases). CDR3 length: 15 amino acids. The V gene's germline CDR1 is SGHAT and CDR2 FQDESV (reference sequence). Trimming removed 5 bases at V and 2 bases at J, with 16 bases between. CDR3 residues: CASSPRGRETYEQYF. The CDR3 DNA sequence: TGTGCCAGCAGCCCCCGTGGCAGGGAAACCTACGAGCAGTACTTC.

This chain connects TRBV12-3 or TRBV12-4 to TRBJ1-1; 10 positions match TRBD1. Germline trimming cut 8 bases from V and 0 bases from J; bases unmatched to any gene: 6. The CDR3 is 15 amino acids. CDR3 loop: CASAGTGVMNTEAFF. The CDR3 nucleotides read TGTGCCAGCGCAGGGACAGGGGTTATGAACACTGAAGCTTTCTTT.